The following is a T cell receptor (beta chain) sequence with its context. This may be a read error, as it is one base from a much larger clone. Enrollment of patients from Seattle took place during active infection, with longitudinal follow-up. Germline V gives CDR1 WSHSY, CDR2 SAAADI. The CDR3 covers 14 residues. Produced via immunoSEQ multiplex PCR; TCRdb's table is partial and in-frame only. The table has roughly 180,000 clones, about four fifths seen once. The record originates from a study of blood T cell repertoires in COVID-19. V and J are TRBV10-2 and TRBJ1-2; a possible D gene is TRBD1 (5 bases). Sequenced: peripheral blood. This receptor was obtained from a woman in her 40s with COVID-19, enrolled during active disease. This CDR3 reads CASVGLPRDYGYIF. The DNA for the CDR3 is TGCGCCAGCGTTGGCCTCCCCCGGGACTATGGCTACATCTTC.